This section outlines one TCR beta chain sequence together with its context. There are a few counts of this clonotype. No cognate antigen has been identified for it. Base qualities are not recorded, but no much larger clone differs from it by a single base. The sample originates from a study of blood T cells in healthy people across ages (dated by TCRdb to between 2015 and 2017). Background for the entire study: In model experiments, template switching captured about one uniquely barcoded TCR beta cDNA molecule for every two T cells. For two donors (one aged 18 to 29 and one aged 80 or older), the study analyzed two additional independent replicas of 1 million unique cDNA reads from the same blood draw. Using deep sequencing normalized with unique cDNA molecular identifiers, the study measured how TCR beta repertoire diversity changes with age. Four age groups were formed from the donors: young (average 16 years), middle-aged (approximately 40), aged (about 68) and long-lived (around 82). Here is what the overall study found, with its caveats: Observed TCR beta diversity per million T cells fell roughly linearly with age, and a significant reduction was already apparent by age around 40. Compared with the aged group, more naive CD4+ T cells, fewer expanded clones and increased TCR diversity were shown by the long-lived group, suggesting age selection. Bulk unsorted PBMC profiling prevented conclusive comparison of naive and antigen-experienced compartments. Total diversity estimates from one million sequenced T cells were considered lower bounds and underestimates. Donor CMV infection status was unknown, potentially confounding age-related changes in expanded clonotypes. The percentage of naive T cells measured by flow cytometry correlated strongly with observed TCR beta diversity.

V loses 8 bases, J loses 5 bases, and the germline ends lie 19 bases apart. From the germline V gene, CDR1 is SGHAT and CDR2 is FQNNGV. The CDR3 has 15 amino acids, counting the end cysteine and phenylalanine. Only the CDR3 DNA is retained, 45 bases long and in frame from the first base. Libraries were constructed by 5' RACE. Sequencing used an Illumina HiSeq 2500. The second PCR ran for about 6 to 11 cycles and used a J-beta primer mix along with a sample-barcoded 5' primer. A template-switch 5' adaptor carrying 12 random nucleotides introduced a unique molecular identifier onto each TCR beta cDNA molecule. At least 2.5 million CDR3-containing paired-end reads were obtained from each sample. All of the RNA was converted into first-strand cDNA using the Mint cDNA synthesis kit, with a TRBC-specific oligonucleotide serving as the primer. All cDNA was treated with uracil-DNA glycosylase and then went through a first 18-cycle PCR with the universal primers M1SS and BC2_uni_R. The original pipeline was this. Normalization of each sample was performed by random selection of 1 million high-quality reads, each carrying a distinct molecular identifier. Reads with shared molecular identifiers were discarded instead of being binned into consensus sequences. MiTCR, with a Q25 quality threshold and the strictest error-elimination algorithm, was used for CDR3 identification, clonotype clustering and error correction. A nonparametric unseen species model with Euler transformation was used to estimate lower-bound total TCR beta diversity. TCRdb reran the public reads through fastp at Q25 and MiXCR, keeping productive beta chains. CDR3 protein duplicates are merged, each entry listing the most common genes and DNA. The V and J calls come from TCRdb's annotation, not from the publication. Recorded for this sample are 550,000 to 650,000 distinct CDR3 sequences; over 25% of them occurred a single time. 3% to 4.5% of the sample comes from the top ten.

Donors were roughly 40 systemically healthy Caucasian individuals from Russia aged roughly 6 to 90 years. Roughly 11 milliliters of peripheral blood were drawn from each donor into EDTA-treated Vacutainer tubes. PBMCs were isolated by Ficoll-Paque density-gradient centrifugation, with at least 6.5 million obtained per sample. Total RNA, at least 5 micrograms per sample, was extracted from PBMCs with Trizol reagent. The percentages of naive CD45RAhigh/CD27high T cells were determined by flow cytometry on a PBMC aliquot from every donor. These data also featured in a second study, about T cells of mothers and their children. Per that second paper: Nine systemically healthy Caucasian individuals served as donors, namely three mothers together with their six children. cDNA synthesis consumed the entire amount of extracted RNA, loaded at around 1.5 ug RNA in each 15 ul reaction. Sample barcodes and 2-4 random nucleotides were added via the M1S primer in the second PCR. Over 8.5 million TCR beta CDR3 reads were obtained for each mother, and 3 million to 3.5 million reads were obtained for each child. Thymic selection similarly shapes TCR recombination output in related and unrelated pairs, with minor effect from inherited differences. Normalized repertoire overlap was always slightly but never significantly higher in related than unrelated mother-child pairs. No persistent microchimeric T cell clones were found, with a detection sensitivity of approximately 110 clones per million clonotypes. To look for features that set related mother-child pairs apart from unrelated individuals, the researchers ran deep NGS to compare the TCR beta repertoires of mothers and children. Mothers averaged roughly 40 +/- 4 years of age and children averaged about 10 +/- 4 years. After adapter ligation with NEBNext reagents, the libraries were sequenced on Illumina HiSeq 2000 with 100+100 nt paired-end reads. To avoid cross-contamination, the mother libraries and the child libraries were prepared a month apart and sequenced in separate runs. Between roughly 450,000 and 2,000,000 distinct TCR beta clonotypes were identified per donor. Naive TCR beta clonotypes were estimated from low-frequency clonotypes matched to each donor's FACS-determined naive share, without sorting.

The chain is encoded by TRBV11-2 joined to TRBJ1-3; the D gene is perhaps TRBD1, from 5 matching bases. The sequenced sample consisted of blood. This clonotype was obtained from a boy under 10 years old in good health. The DNA sequence is given as TGTGCCAGCGGGGACCCCGGCGAGGGTCGAAACACCATATATTTT. Its protein product is CASGDPGEGRNTIYF.